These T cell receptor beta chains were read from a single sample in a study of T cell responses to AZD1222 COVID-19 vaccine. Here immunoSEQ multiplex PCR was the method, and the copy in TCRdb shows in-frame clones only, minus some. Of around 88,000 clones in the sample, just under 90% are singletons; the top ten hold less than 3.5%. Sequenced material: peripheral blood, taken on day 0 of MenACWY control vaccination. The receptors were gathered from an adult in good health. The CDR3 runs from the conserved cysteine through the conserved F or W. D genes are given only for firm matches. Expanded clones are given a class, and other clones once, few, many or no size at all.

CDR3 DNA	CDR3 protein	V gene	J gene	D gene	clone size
TGTGCCAGCAGTTGGAGGTCACCCCTCCACTTT	CASSWRSPLHF	TRBV12-3/TRBV12-4	TRBJ1-6	.	.
TGTGCCAGCAGCTTGTGGTTGGTAGGAAACTATGGCTACACCTTC	CASSLWLVGNYGYTF	TRBV5-5	TRBJ1-2	.	.
TGCGCCAGCAGCCAAGAGTTGGATGGGGGCTATGGCTACACCTTC	CASSQELDGGYGYTF	TRBV4-1	TRBJ1-2	.	few
TGTGCCAGCAGAGGGGGAAGCACAGATACGCAGTATTTT	CASRGGSTDTQYF	TRBV6-5	TRBJ2-3	.	.
TGTGCCAGCTCACCCCCGGGACAGCTTATATATGGCTACACCTTC	CASSPPGQLIYGYTF	TRBV18	TRBJ1-2	TRBD1	.
TGTGCCAGCAGCTTATCAGGGACAGCTGGAAACACCATATATTTT	CASSLSGTAGNTIYF	TRBV7-2	TRBJ1-3	TRBD1	.
TGTGCCAGTAACAGGGGGGAGCGCCAGCCCCAGCATTTT	CASNRGERQPQHF	TRBV2	TRBJ1-5	TRBD1	.
TGCGCCAGCAGCCTTTTTGGGACAGACTCACCCCTCCACTTT	CASSLFGTDSPLHF	TRBV5-1	TRBJ1-6	TRBD1	.
TGTGCCAGCAATTCGCCGGGGAATGAGCAGTTCTTC	CASNSPGNEQFF	TRBV12-3/TRBV12-4	TRBJ2-1	.	.
TGTGCCAGCAGCTTAAAGGCGGGCGGTAGCACAGATACGCAGTATTTT	CASSLKAGGSTDTQYF	TRBV7-2	TRBJ2-3	.	.
TGTGCCAGCAGCTTAGTCGTGAACACTGAAGCTTTCTTT	CASSLVVNTEAFF	TRBV7-2	TRBJ1-1	.	.
TGTGCCAGCAGTTACTCAGCGGTCTTCCTGAGCTACACCTTC	CASSYSAVFLSYTF	TRBV6-5	TRBJ1-2	.	.
TGTGCCAGCAGTTTAACACTCAATCAGCCCCAGCATTTT	CASSLTLNQPQHF	TRBV28	TRBJ1-5	.	few
TGTGCCAGCAGCCCTCAGACTAGCGGGCGCAGGGAGCAGTTCTTC	CASSPQTSGRREQFF	TRBV7-6	TRBJ2-1	TRBD2	.
TGTGCCAGCACGCTAGCGGGGGCGGGCACAGATACGCAGTATTTT	CASTLAGAGTDTQYF	TRBV3-1/TRBV3-2	TRBJ2-3	TRBD2	once
TGTGCCAGCAGTTTAGACCCACAGGCGGCCTACGAGCAGTACTTC	CASSLDPQAAYEQYF	TRBV28	TRBJ2-7	.	.
TGTGCCAGCAGTTACGGGGAGGTCACTGAAGCTTTCTTT	CASSYGEVTEAFF	TRBV6-5	TRBJ1-1	.	.
TGCGCCAGCAGCCCCAATGGACGGGTTCCCTACGAGCAGTACTTC	CASSPNGRVPYEQYF	TRBV4-3	TRBJ2-7	.	.
TGTGCCAGCAGTCTTCAGGGGTCTCCCACGAGGGAGCTGTTTTTT	CASSLQGSPTRELFF	TRBV2	TRBJ2-2	.	.
TGTGCCAGCAGCTTAAACAGGGGTGGCTACACCTTC	CASSLNRGGYTF	TRBV7-9	TRBJ1-2	TRBD1	few
TGTGCCAGCAGCTTAGAGGCCGGAACCCTCCACTTT	CASSLEAGTLHF	TRBV11-2	TRBJ1-6	.	.
TGTGCCAGCAGCTCTCCTCACTTGGGGACCGGGGAGCTGTTTTTT	CASSSPHLGTGELFF	TRBV7-2	TRBJ2-2	.	.
TGTGCCAGCAGCTTCGACGAAGGAAACACCATATATTTT	CASSFDEGNTIYF	TRBV2	TRBJ1-3	.	.
TGTGCCAGCAGCGCTACAATGAGACAGCCCCAGCATTTT	CASSATMRQPQHF	TRBV5-8	TRBJ1-5	.	.
TGTGCCAGCAGCGTAGCTACGGGGACACTAGCGGGGGTCAACAATGAGCAGTTCTTC	CASSVATGTLAGVNNEQFF	TRBV9	TRBJ2-1	TRBD2	.
TGTGCCTGGAATCCGGGACGGGGAAACACCATATATTTT	CAWNPGRGNTIYF	TRBV30	TRBJ1-3	.	.
TGTGCCAGCAGCTCCGGGGTTGGGGGATACGAGCAGTACTTC	CASSSGVGGYEQYF	TRBV7-2	TRBJ2-7	.	.
TGTGCCAGCAGTCCGGGACAGGGAAGCTCCTATAATTCACCCCTCCACTTT	CASSPGQGSSYNSPLHF	TRBV6-6	TRBJ1-6	TRBD1	.
TGTGCCAGCAGCTTAGGCGGTGGGGGAGACGAGCAGTACTTC	CASSLGGGGDEQYF	TRBV7-6	TRBJ2-7	.	.